These T cell receptor beta chains were read from a single sample in a study of blood T cells in healthy people across ages. In TCRdb, the 5' RACE reads were re-called with MiXCR into one record per CDR3 protein. The table has nearly 800,000 distinct CDR3 sequences, just under 25% seen once. This sample also appeared in a second study, on T cells of mothers and their children.

The sample was blood. The receptors derive from a boy aged 5-17 years in good health. Each CDR3 is given with its conserved first and last residue. The order of the fields is J gene, V gene, CDR3 protein.

>TRBJ1-4|TRBV29-1
CSVEEGQRNEKLFF
>TRBJ2-3|TRBV7-8
CASSPQSGGIGGTQYF
>TRBJ2-5|TRBV4-1
CASSQDRSNQETQYF
>TRBJ2-5|TRBV7-2
CASSLKGLGYQETQYF
>TRBJ1-4|TRBV7-2
CASSSGTGEEELFF
>TRBJ2-3|TRBV20-1
CSARVNEGATDTQYF
>TRBJ2-1|TRBV4-2
CASSQDRGSREQFF
>TRBJ2-2|TRBV6-2/TRBV6-3
CASSPRTSGGSPTGELFF
>TRBJ2-3|TRBV24-1
CATTSGTCGTDTQYF
>TRBJ2-5|TRBV7-2
CASSPGLAGIFGETQYF
>TRBJ2-7|TRBV28
CASSLQLGGSLYYEQYF
>TRBJ2-2|TRBV28
CASSFLRANTGELFF
>TRBJ1-1|TRBV28
CASSLRRQGHTEAFF
>TRBJ2-7|TRBV14
CASSQALAELLFF
>TRBJ2-1|TRBV9
CASSVGGTSDDREQFF
>TRBJ2-4|TRBV20-1
CSAPQGSPAKNIQYF
>TRBJ2-7|TRBV9
CASSVGPTGTGYF
>TRBJ2-5|TRBV29-1
CSVRTGGYETQYF
>TRBJ1-4|TRBV28
CASSLLVGSTNEKLFF
>TRBJ2-5|TRBV28
CASRREDQETQYF
>TRBJ1-1|TRBV29-1
CSGRQGHLEAFF
>TRBJ2-1|TRBV6-2/TRBV6-3
CASSEAGEADEQFF
>TRBJ1-5|TRBV28
CASRDLGVGGVNQPQHF
>.|TRBV4-3
CASSQERAINEQFF
>TRBJ2-7|TRBV4-1
CASSQVPPGGRADEQYF
>TRBJ1-5|TRBV7-2
CASSQGYSNQPQHF
>TRBJ2-3|TRBV30
CAWRWGGLTDTQYF
>TRBJ2-5|TRBV4-2
CASSQDRFSADTGETQYF
>TRBJ1-2|TRBV4-2
CASSQERTADYGYTF
>TRBJ1-1|TRBV6-2/TRBV6-3
CASRVRVNTEAFF
>TRBJ2-5|TRBV12-5
CASALIQGGKETQYF
>.|TRBV4-3
CASSQDIGGPYEQYF
>TRBJ2-1|TRBV29-1
CSVEYGEQFF
>TRBJ2-3|TRBV4-1
CASSQDWETSGTDTQYF
>TRBJ1-2|TRBV3-1
CASSEGQGHYYGYTF
>TRBJ2-7|TRBV27
CASSIGQGGWLEQYF
>TRBJ2-5|TRBV27
CASSGGFVGQETQYF
>TRBJ2-3|TRBV20-1
CSAQGLAGGLSLDTQYF
>TRBJ1-2|TRBV9
CASSVTAYGYTF
>TRBJ2-1|TRBV12-3/TRBV12-4
CASSFRGKYNEQFF
>TRBJ2-5|TRBV4-1
CASSQGREGTQYF
>TRBJ2-1|TRBV6-1
CASSRLAGSSYNEQFF
>TRBJ2-7|TRBV10-3
CAISEFTSEQYF
>TRBJ2-5|TRBV5-1
CASSWVWTSAETQYF
>TRBJ2-5|TRBV7-2
CASSQASGGELETQYF
>TRBJ1-4|TRBV15
CATSRDVETNEKLFF
>TRBJ2-3|TRBV29-1
CSVDAGMDTQYF
>TRBJ1-2|TRBV7-9
CATVSPGDYGYTF
>TRBJ1-3|TRBV3-1
CASSQGQVGGNTIYF
>TRBJ2-1|TRBV28
CANGQRGGYNEQFF
>TRBJ2-1|TRBV7-2
CASSLVPNEQFF
>TRBJ2-7|TRBV20-1
CSARSAQGAYEQYF
>TRBJ1-2|TRBV29-1
CSAPGAGGYGYTF
>TRBJ2-3|TRBV6-1
CASMKGLAGTDTQYF
>TRBJ1-4|TRBV12-3/TRBV12-4
CASSHDRGHFQKLFF
>TRBJ1-2|TRBV28
CASRAGMNYGYTF
>TRBJ2-4|TRBV15
CATSRAQGASIQYF
>TRBJ2-1|TRBV6-4
CASSETTGSYNEQFF